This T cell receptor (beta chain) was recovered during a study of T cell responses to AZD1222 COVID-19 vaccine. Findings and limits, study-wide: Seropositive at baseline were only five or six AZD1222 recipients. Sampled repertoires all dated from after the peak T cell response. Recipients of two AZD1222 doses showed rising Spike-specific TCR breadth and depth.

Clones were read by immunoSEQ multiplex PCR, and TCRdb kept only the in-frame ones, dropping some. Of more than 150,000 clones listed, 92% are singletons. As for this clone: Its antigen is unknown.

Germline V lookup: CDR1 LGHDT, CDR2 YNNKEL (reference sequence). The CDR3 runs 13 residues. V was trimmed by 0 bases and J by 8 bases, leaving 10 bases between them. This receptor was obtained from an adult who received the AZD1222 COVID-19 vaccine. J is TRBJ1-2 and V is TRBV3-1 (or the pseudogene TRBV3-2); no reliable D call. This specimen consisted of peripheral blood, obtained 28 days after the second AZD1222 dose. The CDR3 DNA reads TGTGCCAGCAGCCAAGATCTGGCAGCCGGCTACACCTTC. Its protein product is CASSQDLAAGYTF.